Following are 22 T cell receptor beta chains from one sample sequenced in a study of blood T cells in healthy people across ages. The authors ran a second PCR of 7 to 11 cycles using a sample-barcoded 5' primer and a J-beta primer mix. One entry per CDR3 protein, called by TCRdb with MiXCR from the 5' RACE reads. The table shows some 1,000,000 distinct CDR3 sequences, with approximately 25% occurring only once. These data also featured in a second study, about T cells of mothers and their children.

The source material was blood. Receptors originate from a girl aged 2 to 10 in good health.

J is TRBJ2-5 and V is TRBV7-2; the match to TRBD1 covers 10 bases. There are 16 residues in the CDR3. The V gene's germline CDR1 is SGHTA and CDR2 FQGNSA. The junction had 11 bases not matched to a gene; V was cut back by 5 bases and J by 5 bases. In DNA, the CDR3 is TGTGCCAGCAGCATACCCGGGACAGGGGCCCCTGAGACCCAGTACTTC. Its protein is CASSIPGTGAPETQYF. The entire variable domain, with the rest obtained from reference TRBV7-2 and TRBJ2-5, is as follows: GAGVSQSPSNKVTEKGKDVELRCDPISGHTALYWYRQSLGQGLEFLIYFQGNSAPDKSGLPSDRFSAERTGGSVSTLTIQRTQQEDSAVYLCASSIPGTGAPETQYFGPGTRLLVL.

This clonotype was seen at least ten times. The chain combines TRBV6-2 or TRBV6-3 with TRBJ2-7; D uncertain. The CDR3 has 13 amino acids. V was shortened by 0 bases and J by 6 bases, with 9 bases between the two germline ends. Germline V gene sequence: CDR1 MNHEY, CDR2 SVGEGT. The CDR3 nucleotides read TGTGCCAGCAGTTACTCGAAAGGGTCCGAGCAGTACTTC. Translation gives CASSYSKGSEQYF.

This clonotype came up a few times. The CDR3 loop is CASEPMAGGYTEAFF. CDR3 nucleotides: TGTGCTAGTGAACCCATGGCAGGGGGATACACTGAAGCTTTCTTT. This chain joins TRBV12-5 and TRBJ1-1, with 7 positions matching TRBD1. Trimming took 7 bases from V and 3 from J; bases not matched to a gene: 11. The CDR3 consists of 15 residues. The germline V gene has CDR1 LGHNT and CDR2 FRNRAP.

The V call is TRBV7-3, the J call TRBJ2-3; D unresolved. From germline, CDR1 is SGHTA and CDR2 FQGTGA. The V and J ends lost 5 bases and 2 bases respectively, with 11 bases between them. This CDR3 is built from 14 residues. The CDR3 DNA reads TGTGCCAGCAGCGCCCTAGTCACCACAGATACGCAGTATTTT. It translates to CASSALVTTDTQYF. Full variable domain (remainder filled in from reference TRBV7-3 and TRBJ2-3): GAGVSQTPSNKVTEKGKYVELRCDPISGHTALYWYRQSLGQGPEFLIYFQGTGAADDSGLPNDRFFAVRPEGSVSTLKIQRTERGDSAVYLCASSALVTTDTQYFGPGTRLTVL.

The rearrangement joins TRBV5-1 to TRBJ1-4; D is possibly TRBD1 (6 bases). CDR3 length: 13 residues. Germline-derived CDR1 and CDR2 are SGHRS and YFSETQ. Trimming left V 0 bases short and J 6 bases short, with 6 bases between. The CDR3 is CASSLGQDEKLFF. The CDR3 region has the DNA TGCGCCAGCAGCTTGGGACAGGATGAAAAACTGTTTTTT.

This clonotype was seen a few times. This chain connects TRBV4-1 to TRBJ2-1; TRBD2 agrees at 8 bases. The J call is uncertain, as TRBJ2-5 better fits the DNA end. Germline loops: CDR1 MGHRA, CDR2 YSYEKL. The CDR3 totals 16 residues. CDR3 residues: CASSQEPGLVGETQYF. CDR3 in DNA: TGCGCCAGCAGCCAAGAGCCGGGACTAGTCGGAGAGACCCAGTACTTC.

This sequence joins TRBV7-9 and TRBJ2-5; D is unresolved. The CDR3 extends over 13 amino acids. Germline V gene data show CDR1 as SEHNR and CDR2 as FQNEAQ (reference sequence). Trimming stripped 4 bases from V and 5 bases from J, with 11 bases between. The CDR3 loop reads CASSSVLEETQYF. CDR3 DNA: TGTGCCAGCAGCTCCGTACTCGAGGAGACCCAGTACTTC.

V usage is TRBV29-1 and J usage is TRBJ2-5; 8 bases agree with TRBD2. Germline trimming cut 0 bases from V and 5 bases from J; bases unmatched to any gene: 8. CDR1 is SQVTM and CDR2 is ANQGSEA in the germline V gene. The CDR3 consists of 15 residues. CDR3 nucleotides: TGCAGCGTTGAAGATTCGGGCGGGGGGCCTGAGACCCAGTACTTC. Encoded protein: CSVEDSGGGPETQYF.

The V and J genes are TRBV12-5 and TRBJ2-3; D unresolved. The CDR3 runs to 15 residues. Deletions cut 1 base from V and 5 bases from J, with 13 bases between. Germline CDR1 is LGHNT and CDR2 is FRNRAP. Here the CDR3 reads CASGLGVLMGDTQYF. CDR3 in DNA: TGTGCTAGTGGTTTGGGGGTCCTTATGGGAGATACGCAGTATTTT.

The rearrangement links TRBV29-1 to TRBJ2-5; D unresolved. Trimming took 2 bases from V and 5 from J, leaving 12 bases between them. Germline V gene sequence: CDR1 SQVTM, CDR2 ANQGSEA. The CDR3 runs 13 residues. The CDR3 DNA sequence: TGCAGCGTTGAATGGGGAAGAATGGAGACCCAGTACTTC. Encoded protein: CSVEWGRMETQYF.

There are a few counts of this clonotype. J is TRBJ1-4 and V is TRBV7-9, with TRBD1 identical over 7 bases. Germline loops: CDR1 SEHNR, CDR2 FQNEAQ (reference sequence). CDR3 size: 15 residues. With 5 bases clipped from V and 0 bases from J, the junction kept 3 bases outside the gene matches. The CDR3 sequence: CASSRQGPTNEKLFF. The DNA of the CDR3 is TGTGCCAGCAGCCGACAGGGCCCAACTAATGAAAAACTGTTTTTT.

This clonotype has more than one count but fewer than ten. A much larger clone sits a single nucleotide away, making a read error possible. This rearrangement joins TRBV7-8 to TRBJ2-1; the D is unclear. Germline assignment: CDR1 SGHVS and CDR2 FQNEAQ. Trimming cost V 1 base and J 9 bases, with 4 bases left between them. The CDR3 length is 11 residues. The CDR3 sequence: CASSLDTEQFF. The CDR3 DNA reads as TGTGCCAGCAGCTTAGACACTGAGCAGTTCTTC.

This clonotype was counted between two and nine times. The chain links TRBV11-2 to TRBJ2-1; 11 bases map to TRBD2. This CDR3 has 16 amino acids. After removal of 1 base from V and 4 bases from J, the junction contained 3 bases not matched to a gene. Germline lookup yields CDR1 SGHAT and CDR2 FQNNGV. The CDR3 is CASSLGRTSGYNEQFF. CDR3 bases: TGTGCCAGCAGCTTAGGGCGGACTAGCGGGTACAATGAGCAGTTCTTC.

This clonotype has a single count. This rearrangement joins TRBV29-1 to TRBJ2-7; D ambiguous. The CDR3 is made up of 13 amino acids. Germline assignment: CDR1 SQVTM and CDR2 ANQGSEA. Between the trimmed V and J ends, which lost 7 bases and 2 bases, there was a span of 15 bases. The CDR3 DNA follows: TGCAGCGCTACTCTCTGGGCAGCCTACGAGCAGTACTTC. Its translation: CSATLWAAYEQYF.

Remarks on this clonotype: A read error may produce the germline difference seen at one junction end. The chain employs TRBV19 and TRBJ1-2, with TRBD1 identical over 10 bases. Germline CDR1 reads LNHDA; CDR2 reads SQIVND (reference sequence). The CDR3 is 14 residues long. In DNA form, the CDR3 reads TGTGCCAGTATTAGGACAGGGGGTGTAGATGGCTACACCTTT. It yields the protein CASIRTGGVDGYTF. The full variable domain, completed using reference TRBV19 and TRBJ1-2, is DGGITQSPKYLFRKEGQNVTLSCEQNLNHDAMYWYRQDPGQGLRLIYYSQIVNDFQKGDIAEGYSVSREKKESFPLTVTSAQKNPTAFYLCASIRTGGVDGYTFGSGTRLTVV.

This clonotype was found a few times. Germline and junction disagree at one end, which may indicate a read error. The chain links TRBV7-2 to TRBJ2-6, with TRBD2 as a possible D gene (6 bases). This CDR3 comprises 16 residues. Germline V gene lookup returns CDR1 SGHTA and CDR2 FQGNSA. The CDR3 sequence is CASSLVAGSGANVPTF. The CDR3 region has the DNA TGTGCCAGCAGCTTAGTCGCGGGGTCTGGGGCCAACGTCCCGACTTTC.

In its sample, this clonotype was seen many times. V usage is TRBV27 and J usage is TRBJ2-3, with D tentatively TRBD1 (5 bases). The length of the CDR3 is 14 residues. With 1 base removed from V and 0 bases from J, the gap between germline ends came to 5 bases. Germline CDR1 reads MNHEY; CDR2 reads SMNVEV (reference sequence). CDR3 DNA sequence: TGTGCCAGCAGTTTATACAGGAGCACAGATACGCAGTATTTT. This encodes CASSLYRSTDTQYF.

The chain links TRBV27 to TRBJ2-6; no reliable D call. This CDR3 is 15 amino acids long. V dropped 1 base and J dropped 1 base, with 5 bases sitting between them. Germline-derived CDR1 and CDR2 are MNHEY and SMNVEV (reference sequence). The CDR3 bases are TGTGCCAGCAGTTTATGGCAGTCTGGGGCCAACGTCCTGACTTTC. Its protein is CASSLWQSGANVLTF.

As for this clonotype: Mismatch with germline at one junction end may stem from a read error. This sequence joins TRBV19 and TRBJ1-5; the match to TRBD1 covers 7 bases. Germline V lookup: CDR1 LNHDA, CDR2 SQIVND (reference sequence). There are 15 residues in the CDR3. The CDR3 DNA reads as TGTGCCAGTAGTATTGAGGGACAGCCCAGAGAGCCCCAACATTTT. This encodes CASSIEGQPREPQHF.

There are a few counts of this clonotype. This chain uses TRBV21-1 with TRBJ2-2. TRBV21-1 is a listed pseudogene. The CDR3 loop spans 12 amino acids. CDR3: CASSKVPGELFF. CDR3 coding DNA: TGTGCCAGCAGCAAAGTTCCCGGGGAGCTGTTTTTT.

The rearrangement links TRBV6-5 to TRBJ1-1, with D uncertain. V lost 8 bases to trimming and J lost 5 bases, with 21 bases between them. The CDR3 is 15 residues long. Per the germline V gene, CDR1 is MNHEY and CDR2 is SVGAGI. The CDR3 spells CASSGYRRTGTEAFF. The CDR3 DNA reads as TGTGCCAGCTCCGGGTATCGACGAACCGGTACTGAAGCTTTCTTT.

This clonotype came up a few times. The gene calls are TRBV10-2 and TRBJ2-5, with D possibly matching TRBD2 (6 bases). Germline V gene data show CDR1 as WSHSY and CDR2 as SAAADI. This CDR3 is 15 amino acids long. V lost 5 bases, J lost 2 bases, and 15 bases lay in between. CDR3 nucleotide sequence: TGCGCCAGCAGTCGGTTTGGAGGGGCGCAAGAGACCCAGTACTTC. Its protein is CASSRFGGAQETQYF.